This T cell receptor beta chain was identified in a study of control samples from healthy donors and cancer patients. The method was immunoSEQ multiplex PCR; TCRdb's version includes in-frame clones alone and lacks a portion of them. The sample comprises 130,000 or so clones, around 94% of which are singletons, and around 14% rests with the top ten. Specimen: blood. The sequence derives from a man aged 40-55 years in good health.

In nucleotides, the CDR3 is TGCGCCAGCAGCTTAAAGGGACAGTGGGACACTGAAGCTTTCTTT. Its translation: CASSLKGQWDTEAFF. This chain links TRBV5-1 with TRBJ1-1, with 7 bases aligning to TRBD1. After removal of 2 bases from V and 3 bases from J, the junction contained 7 bases not matched to a gene. The CDR3 is made up of 15 amino acids. Germline lookup yields CDR1 SGHRS and CDR2 YFSETQ. The complete variable domain, with remaining parts taken from reference TRBV5-1 and TRBJ1-1, reads KAGVTQTPRYLIKTRGQQVTLSCSPISGHRSVSWYQQTPGQGLQFLFEYFSETQRNKGNFPGRFSGRQFSNSRSEMNVSTLELGDSALYLCASSLKGQWDTEAFFGQGTRLTVV.